Presented here are 12 T cell receptor beta chains from one specimen sequenced in a study of blood T cells in healthy people across ages. A second PCR of about 7 to 12 cycles used a sample-barcoded 5' primer and a J-beta primer mix. TCRdb reprocessed the 5' RACE reads with MiXCR, giving one entry per CDR3 protein. The sample consists of about 1.5 million distinct CDR3 sequences, 35% to 45% of them appearing once. Sequencing was done on a sample of blood. The receptors stem from a woman between 18 and 30 years old in good health.

The genes are TRBV29-1 and TRBJ2-7; no clear D. The CDR3 contains 13 residues. The germline V gene encodes CDR1 SQVTM and CDR2 ANQGSEA. V lost 0 bases and J 7 bases, leaving 13 bases between the germline ends. The CDR3 region has the DNA TGCAGCGTTGAAGACGCGAGTGTTCGTGAGCAGTACTTC. Translating gives CSVEDASVREQYF.

The table lists this clonotype with many counts. CDR3 DNA sequence: TGCAGCGTTGAGGGAAGCTACGAGCAGTACTTC. Translated, it gives CSVEGSYEQYF. This chain links TRBV29-1 with TRBJ2-7; D gene ambiguous. V gave up 3 bases and J gave up 3 bases, with 6 bases separating them. Germline CDR1 SQVTM, CDR2 ANQGSEA. This CDR3 region has 11 residues.

The table lists this clonotype with a few counts. CDR3 coding DNA: TGTGCCAGCAGTGGGACAGGAGGGGATGAAAAACTGTTTTTT. Its protein is CASSGTGGDEKLFF. V usage is TRBV2 and J usage is TRBJ1-4, with TRBD1 identical over 7 bases. V gave up 4 bases and J gave up 6 bases; unmatched junction bases: 5. CDR1 SNHLY and CDR2 FYNNEI come from the germline V gene. The CDR3 contains 14 residues.

This chain joins TRBV7-2 and TRBJ2-5; 7 bases match TRBD1. The germline V gene has CDR1 SGHTA and CDR2 FQGNSA. The CDR3 loop spans 14 amino acids. V shed 2 bases, J shed 5 bases, and the junction held 5 bases outside the gene matches. For the CDR3, the DNA is TGTGCCAGCAGCTTAAGACAGGGCTATGAGACCCAGTACTTC. Encoded protein: CASSLRQGYETQYF. Full variable domain (rest looked up from reference TRBV7-2 and TRBJ2-5): GAGVSQSPSNKVTEKGKDVELRCDPISGHTALYWYRQSLGQGLEFLIYFQGNSAPDKSGLPSDRFSAERTGGSVSTLTIQRTQQEDSAVYLCASSLRQGYETQYFGPGTRLLVL.

The chain couples TRBV12-3 or TRBV12-4 to TRBJ1-1; TRBD1 is a possible D gene (5 bases). The CDR3 has 14 residues. Trimming stripped 5 bases from V and 5 bases from J, with 15 bases between. CDR3 sequence (DNA): TGTGCCAGCAGTATTACAGGTTGGGGGACTGAAGCTTTCTTT. Its protein product is CASSITGWGTEAFF.

This clonotype occurred a few times. The chain is built from TRBV27 and TRBJ1-1, with TRBD1 as a possible D gene (5 bases). V was trimmed by 0 bases and J by 2 bases, leaving 10 bases between them. CDR1 and CDR2 from the germline V gene are MNHEY and SMNVEV (reference sequence). The CDR3 is made up of 15 amino acids. The CDR3 region has the DNA TGTGCCAGCAGTTTATCCGGGGCTTCCAACACTGAAGCTTTCTTT. Encoded protein: CASSLSGASNTEAFF.

V usage is TRBV5-1 and J usage is TRBJ2-2, with D maybe TRBD2 (5 bases). The V end was cut by 4 bases, the J end by 0 bases, with 10 bases between. Germline assignment: CDR1 SGHRS and CDR2 YFSETQ. The CDR3 spans 15 residues. The CDR3 here is CASSQLGPNTGELFF. CDR3 in DNA: TGCGCCAGCAGCCAACTAGGCCCGAACACCGGGGAGCTGTTTTTT.

The chain joins TRBV29-1 to TRBJ2-7; TRBD1 matches at 7 bases. Trimming removed 7 bases from V and 2 bases from J; junction bases left unmatched: 11. This CDR3 has 14 residues. Germline values: CDR1 SQVTM, CDR2 ANQGSEA. The chain's CDR3 is CSETKTGPPYEQYF. CDR3 DNA sequence: TGCAGCGAAACAAAGACAGGGCCCCCCTACGAGCAGTACTTC.

CDR3 DNA sequence: TGTGCCAGCAGTTTAGCTAGCTTCTACGAGCAGTACTTC. Protein product: CASSLASFYEQYF. The rearrangement links TRBV12-3 or TRBV12-4 to TRBJ2-7; no firm D call. The CDR3 runs to 13 residues. The V and J ends lost 0 bases and 3 bases respectively, with 6 bases between them.

The V gene is TRBV4-3, the J gene TRBJ1-1, with D unclear. The V end was cut by 1 base, the J end by 1 base, with 10 bases between. Germline lookup yields CDR1 LGHNA and CDR2 YSLEER. The CDR3 totals 15 residues. The CDR3 reads CASSQGGSQNTEAFF. The CDR3 nucleotides read TGCGCCAGCAGCCAAGGTGGCAGCCAGAACACTGAAGCTTTCTTT.

The chain links TRBV4-1 to TRBJ2-1, with 8 positions matching TRBD2. Germline values: CDR1 MGHRA, CDR2 YSYEKL. There are 16 residues in the CDR3. V trimming: 5 bases; J trimming: 4 bases; junction bases outside the gene matches: 10. The CDR3 region is CASSDRGGSPYNEQFF. CDR3 coding DNA: TGCGCCAGCAGCGACCGCGGGGGGTCCCCGTACAATGAGCAGTTCTTC.

This clonotype has more than one count but fewer than ten. This chain uses TRBV20-1 with TRBJ1-4, with 8 bases lining up with TRBD1. V trimming: 0 bases; J trimming: 5 bases; junction bases outside the gene matches: 8. CDR1 is DFQATT and CDR2 is SNEGSKA in the germline V gene (reference sequence). The CDR3 runs 16 residues. The CDR3 DNA reads as TGCAGTGCTAGAGACCCGGGGGACAGGTTGAATGAAAAACTGTTTTTT. As protein: CSARDPGDRLNEKLFF.